Shown below are 11 T cell receptor beta chains from a single sample sequenced in a study of response to subunit inactivated influenza vaccine (dated by TCRdb to about 2018). The library was obtained by RT-PCR. The sequencer listed for this sample is Illumina HiSeq 2500. TCRdb's own reprocessing of the public reads used fastp at Q25 and MiXCR and kept productive beta chains. Under each unique CDR3 protein, matching rows form one entry showing the most common genes and DNA. The sample yields around 850,000 distinct CDR3 sequences; less than 20% were counted once. The top ten clonotypes cover about 11% of the sample. Sequencing was performed on PBMCs from blood, taken 5 days after vaccination. The source is a man in his fifties who received an inactivated influenza vaccine. Donor details come from another sample of the same person, matched by shared clones.

Notes on this clonotype: One end of the junction does not line up with germline, which may come from a read error. The chain is built from TRBV7-7 and TRBJ2-1; TRBD2 matches at 8 bases. This CDR3 is built from 14 residues. Germline V gene sequence: CDR1 SSHAT, CDR2 FNYEAQ (reference sequence). CDR3 sequence (DNA): TGTGCTAGCAGCCCCGGGACTAGAACCGATGAGCAGTTCTTC. Translation: CASSPGTRTDEQFF.

The V gene is TRBV20-1, the J gene TRBJ2-4; D may be TRBD1 (6 bases). Looked up from germline, CDR1 is DFQATT and CDR2 is SNEGSKA (reference sequence). The V end was cut by 3 bases, the J end by 3 bases, with 9 bases between. The CDR3 spans 13 residues. In nucleotides, the CDR3 is TGCAGTGCTAGCTCAGGGGTCAAAAACATTCAGTACTTC. As protein: CSASSGVKNIQYF.

The table lists this clonotype with many counts. The chain employs TRBV5-1 and TRBJ2-5, with D perhaps TRBD2 (5 bases). In germline, CDR1 is SGHRS, CDR2 YFSETQ. This CDR3 contains 15 residues. V lost 0 bases and J lost 4, with 13 bases in between. CDR3 residues: CASSLALNRGETQYF. CDR3 nucleotide sequence: TGCGCCAGCAGCTTGGCCTTGAACCGGGGAGAGACCCAGTACTTC.

V gene TRBV20-1 combines with J gene TRBJ2-5; 7 bases agree with TRBD1. Germline V CDR1 and CDR2: DFQATT, SNEGSKA (reference sequence). Trimming took 5 bases from V and 0 from J; bases not matched to a gene: 9. This CDR3 region has 15 residues. CDR3 DNA: TGCAGTGCTCTTTCGGGACAGCTGTACCAAGAGACCCAGTACTTC. It translates to CSALSGQLYQETQYF.

The chain links TRBV27 to TRBJ2-1; D is perhaps TRBD2 (7 bases). This CDR3 contains 17 residues. Germline V gives CDR1 MNHEY, CDR2 SMNVEV (reference sequence). V lost 10 bases, J lost 1 base, and 23 bases lay in between. The CDR3 DNA is TGTGCCACCAAGGGGGGGGAGTACGGGAGTTCCTACAATGAGCAGTTCTTC. It specifies CATKGGEYGSSYNEQFF.

This clonotype was counted a few times. This chain connects TRBV12-5 to TRBJ2-1; TRBD2 agrees at 13 bases. In germline, CDR1 is LGHNT, CDR2 FRNRAP. The junction had 3 bases not matched to a gene; V was cut back by 5 bases and J by 11 bases. The length of the CDR3 is 13 residues. Here the CDR3 DNA reads TGTGCTAGTGGTCGGACTAGCGGGAGCAAGCAGTTCTTC. Its protein is CASGRTSGSKQFF.

In its sample, this clonotype was seen many times. The V and J genes are TRBV6-1 and TRBJ2-3; D possibly corresponds to TRBD2 (6 bases). This CDR3 region has 13 residues. V was pared by 6 bases and J by 1 base, with 8 bases between. Germline CDR1 and CDR2: MNHNS and SASEGT. CDR3 residues: CASRSSGTDTQYF. The CDR3 DNA follows: TGTGCCAGCAGGTCTAGCGGCACAGATACGCAGTATTTT.

This clonotype was seen more than once but under ten times. DNA for the CDR3: TGTGCCAGCAGTTTCCGGGACAGGGTGGGCTACACCTTC. Protein: CASSFRDRVGYTF. V and J are TRBV28 and TRBJ1-2; 9 nucleotides line up with TRBD1. In germline, CDR1 is MDHEN, CDR2 SYDVKM. CDR3 length: 13 amino acids. V was clipped by 3 bases and J by 8 bases; unmatched bases: 4.

This clonotype was counted only a few times. The gene calls are TRBV9 and TRBJ2-3, with TRBD2 identical over 10 bases. Germline V gene lookup returns CDR1 SGDLS and CDR2 YYNGEE. CDR3 length: 17 residues. With V trimmed by 4 bases and J by 0 bases, 8 bases remained unmatched. As DNA, the CDR3 is TGTGCCAGCAGCTCCCCGCCGACTAGCGGGAGCACAGATACGCAGTATTTT. Translating it yields CASSSPPTSGSTDTQYF.

The chain is built from TRBV4-3 and TRBJ2-2; TRBD2 matches at 10 bases. The ends lost 4 bases at V and 6 bases at J; junction bases unmatched: 5. This CDR3 spans 15 amino acids. Looked up from germline, CDR1 is LGHNA and CDR2 is YSLEER. The CDR3 is CASSRTSGISGELFF. DNA for the CDR3: TGCGCCAGCAGCCGGACTAGCGGTATATCCGGGGAGCTGTTTTTT.

The rearrangement links TRBV11-2 to TRBJ2-1; 8 bases fit TRBD2. The V gene's germline CDR1 is SGHAT and CDR2 FQNNGV. The ends lost 1 base at V and 8 bases at J; junction bases unmatched: 13. The CDR3 is made up of 17 amino acids. In DNA, the CDR3 is TGTGCCAGCAGCTTAGTCTATACGGCTAGCGGGTATTATGAGCAGTTCTTC. Protein product: CASSLVYTASGYYEQFF.